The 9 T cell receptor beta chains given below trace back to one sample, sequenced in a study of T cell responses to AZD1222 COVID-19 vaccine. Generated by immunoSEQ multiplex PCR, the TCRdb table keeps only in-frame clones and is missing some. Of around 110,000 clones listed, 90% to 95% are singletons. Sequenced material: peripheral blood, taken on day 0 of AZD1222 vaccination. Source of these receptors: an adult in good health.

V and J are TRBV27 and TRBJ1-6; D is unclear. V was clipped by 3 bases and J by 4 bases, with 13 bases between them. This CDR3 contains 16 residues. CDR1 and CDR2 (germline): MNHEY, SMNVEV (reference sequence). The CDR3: CASSFIARSYNSPLHF. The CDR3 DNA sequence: TGTGCCAGCAGTTTTATCGCAAGAAGTTATAATTCACCCCTCCACTTT.

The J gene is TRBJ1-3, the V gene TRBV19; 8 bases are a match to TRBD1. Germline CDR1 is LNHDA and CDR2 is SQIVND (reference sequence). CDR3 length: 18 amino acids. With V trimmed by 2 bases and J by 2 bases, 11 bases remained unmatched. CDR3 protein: CASSISHQGASAGNTIYF. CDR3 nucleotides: TGTGCCAGTAGTATAAGTCATCAGGGGGCGTCAGCTGGAAACACCATATATTTT. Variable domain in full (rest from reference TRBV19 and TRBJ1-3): DGGITQSPKYLFRKEGQNVTLSCEQNLNHDAMYWYRQDPGQGLRLIYYSQIVNDFQKGDIAEGYSVSREKKESFPLTVTSAQKNPTAFYLCASSISHQGASAGNTIYFGEGSWLTVV.

CDR3 region: CASSPTGPPSNQPQHF. In nucleotides, the CDR3 is TGTGCCAGCTCACCGACAGGTCCGCCTAGCAATCAGCCCCAGCATTTT. The chain uses TRBV18 and TRBJ1-5; TRBD1 might be the D (6 bases). V lost 3 bases to trimming and J lost 0 bases, with 12 bases between them. The V gene's germline CDR1 is KGHSH and CDR2 LQKENI. The CDR3 length is 16 residues.

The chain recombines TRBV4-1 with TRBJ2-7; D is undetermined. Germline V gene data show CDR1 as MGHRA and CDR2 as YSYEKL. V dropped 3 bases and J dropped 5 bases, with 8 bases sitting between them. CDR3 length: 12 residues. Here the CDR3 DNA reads TGCGCCAGCAGCCATGTAGGTCACGAGCAGTACTTC. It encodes CASSHVGHEQYF.

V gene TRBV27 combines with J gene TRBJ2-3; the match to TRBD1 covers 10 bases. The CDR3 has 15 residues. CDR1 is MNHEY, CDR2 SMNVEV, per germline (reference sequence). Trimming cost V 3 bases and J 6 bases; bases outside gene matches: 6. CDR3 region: CASSFQTGGEDTQYF. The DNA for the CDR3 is TGTGCCAGCAGTTTCCAGACAGGGGGCGAGGATACGCAGTATTTT.

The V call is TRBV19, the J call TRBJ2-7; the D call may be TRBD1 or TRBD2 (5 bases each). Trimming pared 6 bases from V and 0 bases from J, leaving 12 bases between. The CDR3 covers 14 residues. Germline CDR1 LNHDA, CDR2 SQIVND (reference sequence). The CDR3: CASSKRDRSYEQYF. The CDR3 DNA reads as TGTGCCAGTAGCAAGAGGGACCGCTCCTACGAGCAGTACTTC.

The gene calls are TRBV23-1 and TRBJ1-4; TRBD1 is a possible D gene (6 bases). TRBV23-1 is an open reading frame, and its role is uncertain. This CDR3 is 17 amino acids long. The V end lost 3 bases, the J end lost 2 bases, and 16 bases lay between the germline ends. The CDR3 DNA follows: TGCGCCAGCAGTCACCCAAACAGGGTACGGACTAATGAAAAACTGTTTTTT. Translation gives CASSHPNRVRTNEKLFF.

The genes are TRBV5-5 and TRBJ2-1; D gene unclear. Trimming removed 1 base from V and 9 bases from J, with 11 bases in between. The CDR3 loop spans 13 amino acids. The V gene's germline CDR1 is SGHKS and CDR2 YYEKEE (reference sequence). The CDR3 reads CASSLIDRSEQFF. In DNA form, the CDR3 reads TGTGCCAGCAGCTTGATAGATCGGAGTGAGCAGTTCTTC. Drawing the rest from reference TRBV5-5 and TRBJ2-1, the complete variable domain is DAGVTQSPTHLIKTRGQQVTLRCSPISGHKSVSWYQQVLGQGPQFIFQYYEKEERGRGNFPDRFSARQFPNYSSELNVNALLLGDSALYLCASSLIDRSEQFFGPGTRLTVL.

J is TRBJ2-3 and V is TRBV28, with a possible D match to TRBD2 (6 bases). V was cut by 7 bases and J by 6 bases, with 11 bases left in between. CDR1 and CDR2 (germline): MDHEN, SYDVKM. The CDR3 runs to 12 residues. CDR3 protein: CASMGGWDTQYF. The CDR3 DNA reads TGTGCCAGCATGGGGGGATGGGATACGCAGTATTTT.